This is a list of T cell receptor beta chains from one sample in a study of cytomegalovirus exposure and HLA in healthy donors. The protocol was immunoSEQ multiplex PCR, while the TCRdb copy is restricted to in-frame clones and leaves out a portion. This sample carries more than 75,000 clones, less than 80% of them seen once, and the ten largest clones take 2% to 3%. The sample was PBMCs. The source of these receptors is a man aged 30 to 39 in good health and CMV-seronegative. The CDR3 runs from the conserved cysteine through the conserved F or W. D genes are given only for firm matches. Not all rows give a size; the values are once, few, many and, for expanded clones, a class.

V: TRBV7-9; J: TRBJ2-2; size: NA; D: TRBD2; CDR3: CASTPPERGNTGELFF; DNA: TGTGCCAGCACCCCCCCGGAGCGGGGGAACACCGGGGAGCTGTTTTTT
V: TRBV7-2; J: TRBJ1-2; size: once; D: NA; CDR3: CASSLEQNYGYTF; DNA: TGTGCCAGCAGCTTAGAACAGAACTATGGCTACACCTTC
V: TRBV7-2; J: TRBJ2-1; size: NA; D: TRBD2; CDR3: CASSSHLAAPYNEQFF; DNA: TGTGCCAGCAGCTCTCATCTAGCGGCCCCCTACAATGAGCAGTTCTTC
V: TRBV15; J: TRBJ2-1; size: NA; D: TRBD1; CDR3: CATSRLTGGAGNEQFF; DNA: TGTGCCACCAGCAGACTTACAGGGGGCGCAGGCAATGAGCAGTTCTTC
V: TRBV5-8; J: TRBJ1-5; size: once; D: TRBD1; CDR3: CASLKVGQTGQPQHF; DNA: TGTGCCAGCCTCAAGGTGGGACAGACCGGTCAGCCCCAGCATTTT
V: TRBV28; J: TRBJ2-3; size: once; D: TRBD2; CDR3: CASSFRGLAGKADTQYF; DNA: TGTGCCAGCAGTTTCCGGGGACTAGCGGGCAAGGCAGATACGCAGTATTTT
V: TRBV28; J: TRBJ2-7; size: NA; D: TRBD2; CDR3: CASSSLSGSLEQYF; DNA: TGTGCCAGCAGTTCGCTTAGCGGGAGTTTAGAGCAGTACTTC
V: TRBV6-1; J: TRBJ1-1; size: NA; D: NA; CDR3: CAASKDSKTEAFF; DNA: TGTGCCGCCTCCAAAGACAGTAAAACTGAAGCTTTCTTT
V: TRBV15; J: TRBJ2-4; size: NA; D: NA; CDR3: CATSSRRDFQYF; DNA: TGTGCCACCAGCAGTCGCCGGGACTTCCAGTACTTC
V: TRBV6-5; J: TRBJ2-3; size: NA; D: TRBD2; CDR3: CASSGLAGGPDTQYF; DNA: TGTGCCAGCAGTGGACTAGCGGGGGGGCCAGATACGCAGTATTTT
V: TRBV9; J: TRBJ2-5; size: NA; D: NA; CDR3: CASSVENSPQETQYF; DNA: TGTGCCAGCAGCGTAGAGAACAGCCCCCAAGAGACCCAGTACTTC
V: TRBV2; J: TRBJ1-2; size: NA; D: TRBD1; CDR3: CASSESQGADGYTF; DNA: TGTGCCAGCAGTGAGAGTCAGGGGGCGGATGGCTACACCTTC
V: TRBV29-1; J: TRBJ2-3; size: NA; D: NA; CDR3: CSARDTTDTQYF; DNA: TGCAGCGCACGGGACACCACAGATACGCAGTATTTT
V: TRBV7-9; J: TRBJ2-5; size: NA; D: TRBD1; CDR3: CASSLDWGRTGIEETQYF; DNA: TGTGCCAGCAGCTTAGATTGGGGACGGACAGGGATTGAAGAGACCCAGTACTTC
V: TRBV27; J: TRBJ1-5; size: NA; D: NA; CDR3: CASSFRGRGNQPQHF; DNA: TGTGCCAGCAGTTTTAGAGGGCGGGGGAATCAGCCCCAGCATTTT
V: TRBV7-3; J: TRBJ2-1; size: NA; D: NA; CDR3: CASSSYLDNEQFF; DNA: TGTGCCAGCAGCTCCTACCTCGACAATGAGCAGTTCTTC
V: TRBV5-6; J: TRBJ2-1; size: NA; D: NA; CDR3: CASSLTRGREQFF; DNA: TGTGCCAGCAGCTTAACCAGGGGCAGGGAGCAGTTCTTC
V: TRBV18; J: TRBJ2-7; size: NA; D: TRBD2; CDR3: CASSPGSGGYEQYF; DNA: TGTGCCAGCTCGCCGGGAAGCGGGGGCTACGAGCAGTACTTC
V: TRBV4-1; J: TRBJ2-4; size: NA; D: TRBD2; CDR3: CASSPLAGVVKNIQYF; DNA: TGCGCCAGCAGCCCGCTAGCGGGAGTGGTCAAAAACATTCAGTACTTC
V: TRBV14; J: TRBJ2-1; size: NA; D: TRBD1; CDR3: CASSQGQGLSSYNEQFF; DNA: TGTGCCAGCAGCCAAGGACAGGGGCTGAGCTCCTACAATGAGCAGTTCTTC
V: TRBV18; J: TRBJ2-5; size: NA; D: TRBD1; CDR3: CASSLLRTGEEETQYF; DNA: TGTGCCAGCTCACTACTCAGGACAGGGGAGGAAGAGACCCAGTACTTC
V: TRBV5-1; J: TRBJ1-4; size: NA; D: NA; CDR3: CASSSGGGAEKLFF; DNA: TGCGCCAGCAGTTCAGGCGGGGGTGCTGAAAAACTGTTTTTT
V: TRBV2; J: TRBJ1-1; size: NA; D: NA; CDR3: CASSRTAHPKAFF; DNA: TGTGCCAGCAGTAGGACAGCCCACCCGAAAGCTTTCTTT
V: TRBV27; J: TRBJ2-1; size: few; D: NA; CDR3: CASTGLSSYNEQFF; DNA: TGTGCCAGTACGGGACTTAGCTCCTACAATGAGCAGTTCTTC
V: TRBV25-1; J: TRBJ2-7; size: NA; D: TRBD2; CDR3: CASSERGRAYEQYF; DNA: TGTGCCAGCAGTGAACGGGGGAGGGCCTACGAGCAGTACTTC
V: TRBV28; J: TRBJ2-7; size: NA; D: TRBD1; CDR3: CATLGTGNHEQYF; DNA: TGTGCCACCCTCGGGACAGGGAACCACGAGCAGTACTTC
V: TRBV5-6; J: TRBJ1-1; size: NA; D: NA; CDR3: CASSLVRRGVMGAFF; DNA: TGTGCCAGCAGCTTGGTGCGCAGGGGAGTAATGGGGGCTTTCTTT
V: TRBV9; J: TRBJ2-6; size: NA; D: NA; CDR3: CASSPGGSGANVLTF; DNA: TGTGCCAGCAGCCCCGGGGGAAGTGGGGCCAACGTCCTGACTTTC
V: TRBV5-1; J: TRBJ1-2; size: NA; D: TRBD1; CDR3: CASSPSDRGGLNGYTF; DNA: TGCGCCAGCAGCCCGAGTGACAGGGGAGGACTCAATGGCTACACCTTC
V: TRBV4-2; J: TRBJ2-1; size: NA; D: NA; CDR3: CASSQDYLRRGTYNEQFF; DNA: TGTGCCAGCAGCCAAGACTATTTGCGACGGGGGACTTACAATGAGCAGTTCTTC
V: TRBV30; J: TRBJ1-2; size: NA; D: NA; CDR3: CAWSGARNHGYTF; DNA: TGTGCCTGGAGTGGGGCGAGAAATCATGGCTACACCTTC
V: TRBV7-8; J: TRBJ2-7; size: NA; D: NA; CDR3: CASSLARGTFSYEQYF; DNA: TGTGCCAGCAGCTTAGCGAGAGGCACGTTCTCCTACGAGCAGTACTTC
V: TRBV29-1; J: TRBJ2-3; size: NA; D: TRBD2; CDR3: CSVSGLAGGPTDTQYF; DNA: TGCAGCGTCTCAGGACTAGCGGGGGGGCCCACAGATACGCAGTATTTT
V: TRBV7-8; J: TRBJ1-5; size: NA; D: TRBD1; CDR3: CASSPGQGVFQPQHF; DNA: TGTGCCAGCAGCCCCGGACAGGGCGTATTTCAGCCCCAGCATTTT
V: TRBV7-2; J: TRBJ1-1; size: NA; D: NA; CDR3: CASSLNGNLNTEAFF; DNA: TGTGCCAGCAGCTTAAATGGCAACCTGAACACTGAAGCTTTCTTT
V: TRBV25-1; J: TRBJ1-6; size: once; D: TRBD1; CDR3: CASSGMTGDTAPLHF; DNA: TGTGCCAGCAGTGGGATGACAGGGGATACTGCACCCCTCCACTTT
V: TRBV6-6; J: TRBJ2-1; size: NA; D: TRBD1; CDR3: CASSLTGTGYRSEQFF; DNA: TGTGCCAGCAGTCTCACCGGGACAGGGTATAGGAGTGAGCAGTTCTTC
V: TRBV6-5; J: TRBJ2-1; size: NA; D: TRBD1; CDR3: CASSRGQGQEQFF; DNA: TGTGCCAGCAGTAGGGGACAGGGGCAAGAGCAGTTCTTC
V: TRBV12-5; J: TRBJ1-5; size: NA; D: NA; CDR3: CASGLGEISNQPQHF; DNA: TGTGCTAGTGGTTTGGGAGAAATTAGCAATCAGCCCCAGCATTTT
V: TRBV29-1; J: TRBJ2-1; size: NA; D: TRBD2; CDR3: CSATSGSNEQFF; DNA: TGCAGCGCAACTAGCGGGAGTAATGAGCAGTTCTTC
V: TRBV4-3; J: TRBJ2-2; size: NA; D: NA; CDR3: CASSQDRNSFPGGELFF; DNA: TGCGCCAGCAGCCAAGATCGGAATAGCTTCCCCGGCGGGGAGCTGTTTTTT
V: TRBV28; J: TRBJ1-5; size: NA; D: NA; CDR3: CASSLVQGGQPQHF; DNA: TGTGCCAGCAGTTTAGTTCAGGGCGGTCAGCCCCAGCATTTT
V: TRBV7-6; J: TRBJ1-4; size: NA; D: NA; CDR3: CASSPSGKNEKLFF; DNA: TGTGCCAGCAGTCCCTCAGGGAAAAATGAAAAACTGTTTTTT
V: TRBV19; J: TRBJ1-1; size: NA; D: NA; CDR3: CASIKGVNTEAFF; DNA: TGTGCCAGTATCAAGGGAGTGAACACTGAAGCTTTCTTT
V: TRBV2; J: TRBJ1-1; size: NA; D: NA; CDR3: CASSGDKRKNTEAFF; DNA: TGTGCCAGCAGTGGAGACAAGAGAAAGAACACTGAAGCTTTCTTT
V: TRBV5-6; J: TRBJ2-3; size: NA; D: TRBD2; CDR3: CASSFQLAGRTDTQYF; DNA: TGTGCCAGCAGCTTCCAACTAGCGGGGAGGACAGATACGCAGTATTTT
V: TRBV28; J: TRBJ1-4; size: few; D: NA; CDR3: CASSFSGATNEKLFF; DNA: TGTGCCAGCAGTTTTTCCGGGGCAACTAATGAAAAACTGTTTTTT
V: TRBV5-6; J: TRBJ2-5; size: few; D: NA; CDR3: CASNGNGGETQYF; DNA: TGTGCCAGCAACGGAAACGGGGGAGAGACCCAGTACTTC
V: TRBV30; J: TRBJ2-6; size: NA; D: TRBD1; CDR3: CAWSTGGPGANVLTF; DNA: TGTGCCTGGAGTACAGGGGGCCCTGGGGCCAACGTCCTGACTTTC
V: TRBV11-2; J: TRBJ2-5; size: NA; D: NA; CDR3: CASSLSTGSHETQYF; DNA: TGTGCCAGCAGCTTATCTACAGGGTCTCATGAGACCCAGTACTTC